This T cell receptor (beta chain) was identified during a study of OX40 agonist ivuxolimab in advanced cancers. The protocol was immunoSEQ multiplex PCR, while the TCRdb copy is restricted to in-frame clones and leaves out a portion. This table holds around 63,000 clones, over 75% found once. The sequences come from CD4+ or CD8+ T cells sorted from blood, collected in a trial of the OX40 agonist ivuxolimab. The sequence came from an adult with an advanced solid tumor such as melanoma, head and neck, liver or kidney cancer.

CDR3 sequence (DNA): TGTGCCACCCGTCCAGGCCAAGAGACCCAGTACTTC. Encoded protein: CATRPGQETQYF. J is TRBJ2-5 and V is TRBV28; D is unclear. Germline CDR1 MDHEN, CDR2 SYDVKM. V shed 10 bases and J shed 1 base, with 10 bases lying between them. This CDR3 spans 12 amino acids. The entire variable domain, with the rest obtained from reference TRBV28 and TRBJ2-5, is as follows: DVKVTQSSRYLVKRTGEKVFLECVQDMDHENMFWYRQDPGLGLRLIYFSYDVKMKEKGDIPEGYSVSREKKERFSLILESASTNQTSMYLCATRPGQETQYFGPGTRLLVL.